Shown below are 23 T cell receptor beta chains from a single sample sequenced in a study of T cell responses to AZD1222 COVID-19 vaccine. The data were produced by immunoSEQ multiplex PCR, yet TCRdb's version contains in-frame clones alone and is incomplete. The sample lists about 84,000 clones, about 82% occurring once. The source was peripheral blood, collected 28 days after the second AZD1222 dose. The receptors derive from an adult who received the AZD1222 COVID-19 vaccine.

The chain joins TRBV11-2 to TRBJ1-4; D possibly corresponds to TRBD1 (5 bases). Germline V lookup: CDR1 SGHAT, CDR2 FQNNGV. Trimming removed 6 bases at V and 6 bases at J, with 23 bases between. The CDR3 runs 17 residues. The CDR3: CASSSLRGGRTDEKLFF. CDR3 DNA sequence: TGTGCCAGCAGTAGCTTAAGGGGCGGCAGGACGGATGAAAAACTGTTTTTT. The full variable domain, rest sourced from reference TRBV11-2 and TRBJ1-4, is EAGVAQSPRYKIIEKRQSVAFWCNPISGHATLYWYQQILGQGPKLLIQFQNNGVVDDSQLPKDRFSAERLKGVDSTLKIQPAKLEDSAVYLCASSSLRGGRTDEKLFFGSGTQLSVL.

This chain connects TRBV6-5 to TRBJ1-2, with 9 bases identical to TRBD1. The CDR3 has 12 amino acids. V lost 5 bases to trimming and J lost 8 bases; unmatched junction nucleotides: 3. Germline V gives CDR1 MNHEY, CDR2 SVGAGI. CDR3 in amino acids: CASSRTGVGYTF. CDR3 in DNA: TGTGCCAGCAGTAGGACAGGGGTAGGCTACACCTTC.

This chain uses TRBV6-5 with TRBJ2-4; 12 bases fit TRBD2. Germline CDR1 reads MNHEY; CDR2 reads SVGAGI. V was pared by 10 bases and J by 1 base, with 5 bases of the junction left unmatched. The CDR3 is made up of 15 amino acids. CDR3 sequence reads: CATSGGGTAKNIQYF. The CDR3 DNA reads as TGTGCCACTAGCGGGGGGGGGACGGCCAAAAACATTCAGTACTTC.

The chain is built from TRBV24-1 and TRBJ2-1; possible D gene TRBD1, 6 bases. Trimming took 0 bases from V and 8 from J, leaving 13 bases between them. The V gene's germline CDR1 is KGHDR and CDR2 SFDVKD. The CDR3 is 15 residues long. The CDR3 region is CATSDLGGAWDEQFF. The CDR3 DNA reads TGTGCCACCAGTGATTTGGGGGGCGCTTGGGATGAGCAGTTCTTC.

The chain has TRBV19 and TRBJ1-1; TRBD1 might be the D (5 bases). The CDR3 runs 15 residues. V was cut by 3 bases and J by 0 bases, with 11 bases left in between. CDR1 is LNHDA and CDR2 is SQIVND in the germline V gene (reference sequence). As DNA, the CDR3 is TGTGCCAGTAGTATCCCTACAGGTCTGAACACTGAAGCTTTCTTT. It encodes CASSIPTGLNTEAFF.

DNA for the CDR3: TGTGCCAGCAGTTTACCGTCAACTGGGGGCTACACCTTC. This codes for CASSLPSTGGYTF. The chain combines TRBV28 with TRBJ1-2; no clear D gene. The CDR3 contains 13 residues. Trimming cost V 2 bases and J 8 bases, with 12 bases left between them. Germline CDR1 reads MDHEN; CDR2 reads SYDVKM.

This CDR3 is CSVDRGGTEAFF. In DNA form, the CDR3 reads TGCAGCGTAGACAGGGGCGGCACTGAAGCTTTCTTT. This chain connects TRBV29-1 to TRBJ1-1, with 8 bases that match TRBD1. Germline V gives CDR1 SQVTM, CDR2 ANQGSEA. The CDR3 is 12 residues long. The trim removed 6 bases at V and 4 bases at J, leaving 4 bases unmatched.

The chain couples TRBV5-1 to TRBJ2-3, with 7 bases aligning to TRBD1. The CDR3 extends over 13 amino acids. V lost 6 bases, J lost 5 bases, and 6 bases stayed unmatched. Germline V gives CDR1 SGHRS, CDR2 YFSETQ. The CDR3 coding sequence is TGCGCCAGCACGCGACAGGGACAAGATACGCAGTATTTT. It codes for CASTRQGQDTQYF.

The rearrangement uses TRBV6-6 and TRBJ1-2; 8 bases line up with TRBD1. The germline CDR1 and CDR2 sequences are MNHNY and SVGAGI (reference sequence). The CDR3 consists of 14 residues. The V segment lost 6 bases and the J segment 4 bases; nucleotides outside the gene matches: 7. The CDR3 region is CASSRQGLGYGYTF. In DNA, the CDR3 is TGTGCCAGCAGCAGACAGGGGTTGGGCTATGGCTACACCTTC.

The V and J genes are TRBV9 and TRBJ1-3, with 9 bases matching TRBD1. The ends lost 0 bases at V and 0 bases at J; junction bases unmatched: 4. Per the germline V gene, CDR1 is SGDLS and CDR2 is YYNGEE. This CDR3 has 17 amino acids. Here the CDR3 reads CASSVGGQGPSGNTIYF. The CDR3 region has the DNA TGTGCCAGCAGCGTAGGGGGACAGGGTCCCTCTGGAAACACCATATATTTT.

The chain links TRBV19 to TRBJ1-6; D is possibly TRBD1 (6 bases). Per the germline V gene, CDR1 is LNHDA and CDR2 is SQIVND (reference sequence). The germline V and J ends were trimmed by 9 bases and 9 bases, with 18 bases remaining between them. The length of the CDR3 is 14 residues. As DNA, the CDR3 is TGTGCCAGCAACAGGGTCGGCCTTGGTTCACCCCTCCACTTT. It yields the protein CASNRVGLGSPLHF.

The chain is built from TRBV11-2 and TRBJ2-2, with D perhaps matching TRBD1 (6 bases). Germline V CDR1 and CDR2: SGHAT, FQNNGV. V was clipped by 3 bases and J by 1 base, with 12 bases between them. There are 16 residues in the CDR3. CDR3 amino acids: CASSFSRTVNTGELFF. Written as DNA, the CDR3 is TGTGCCAGCAGCTTTTCCCGGACAGTGAACACCGGGGAGCTGTTTTTT.

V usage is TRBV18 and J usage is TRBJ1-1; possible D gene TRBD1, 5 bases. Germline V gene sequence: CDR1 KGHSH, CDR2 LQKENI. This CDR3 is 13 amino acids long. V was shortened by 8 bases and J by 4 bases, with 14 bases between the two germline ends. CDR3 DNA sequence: TGTGCCAGCGCCCCTGGGGGGTTCACTGAAGCTTTCTTT. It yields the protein CASAPGGFTEAFF.

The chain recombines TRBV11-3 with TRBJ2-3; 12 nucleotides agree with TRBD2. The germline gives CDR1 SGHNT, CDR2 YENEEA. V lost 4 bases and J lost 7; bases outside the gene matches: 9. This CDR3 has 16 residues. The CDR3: CASSSTSGGQGNTQYF. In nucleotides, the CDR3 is TGTGCCAGCAGCTCGACTAGCGGGGGACAAGGGAATACGCAGTATTTT.

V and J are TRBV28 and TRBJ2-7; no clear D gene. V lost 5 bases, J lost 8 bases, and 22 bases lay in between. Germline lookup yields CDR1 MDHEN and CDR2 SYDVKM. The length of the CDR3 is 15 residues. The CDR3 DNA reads TGTGCCAGCAGTCTTATCGACCCGACGGCTATGAAGCAGTACTTC. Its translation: CASSLIDPTAMKQYF.

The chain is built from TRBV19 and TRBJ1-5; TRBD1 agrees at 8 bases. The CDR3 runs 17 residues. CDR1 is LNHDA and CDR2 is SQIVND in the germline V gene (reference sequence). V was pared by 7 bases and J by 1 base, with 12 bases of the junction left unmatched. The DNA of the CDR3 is TGTGCCAGTACCCCACCCTCAGGGGGCCTGAGCAATCAGCCCCAGCATTTT. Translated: CASTPPSGGLSNQPQHF.

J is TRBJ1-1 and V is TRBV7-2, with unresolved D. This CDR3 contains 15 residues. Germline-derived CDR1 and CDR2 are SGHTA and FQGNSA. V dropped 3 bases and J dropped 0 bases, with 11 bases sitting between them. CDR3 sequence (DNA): TGTGCCAGCAGCTTTACGGTTACAATGAACACTGAAGCTTTCTTT. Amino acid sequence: CASSFTVTMNTEAFF.

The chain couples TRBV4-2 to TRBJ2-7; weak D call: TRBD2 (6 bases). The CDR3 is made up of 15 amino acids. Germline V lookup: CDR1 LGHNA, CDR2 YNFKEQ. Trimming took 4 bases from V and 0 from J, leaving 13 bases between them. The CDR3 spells CASSPSSAFSYEQYF. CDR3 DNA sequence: TGTGCCAGCAGCCCTTCTAGCGCCTTCTCCTACGAGCAGTACTTC.

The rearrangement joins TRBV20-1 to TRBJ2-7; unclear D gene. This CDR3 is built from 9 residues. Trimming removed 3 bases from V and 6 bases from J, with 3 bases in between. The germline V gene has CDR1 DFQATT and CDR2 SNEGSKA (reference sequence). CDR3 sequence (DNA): TGCAGTGCTAGCAGCGAGCAGTACTTC. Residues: CSASSEQYF.

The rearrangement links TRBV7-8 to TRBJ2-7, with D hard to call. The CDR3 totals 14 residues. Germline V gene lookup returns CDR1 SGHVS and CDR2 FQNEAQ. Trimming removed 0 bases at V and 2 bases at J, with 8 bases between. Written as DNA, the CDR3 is TGTGCCAGCAGCTTAGCCCACCGAACCTACGAGCAGTACTTC. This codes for CASSLAHRTYEQYF.

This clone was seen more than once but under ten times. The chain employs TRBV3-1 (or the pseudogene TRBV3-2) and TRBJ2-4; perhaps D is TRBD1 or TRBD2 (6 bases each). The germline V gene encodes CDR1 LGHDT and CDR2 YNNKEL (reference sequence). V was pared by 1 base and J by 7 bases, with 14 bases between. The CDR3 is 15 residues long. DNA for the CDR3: TGTGCCAGCAGCCAAGGAAGCTGGGGGGCGAACATTCAGTACTTC. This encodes CASSQGSWGANIQYF.

The CDR3 region is CASSNAGGSTDTQYF. The CDR3 nucleotides read TGTGCCAGCTCAAACGCAGGGGGCAGCACAGATACGCAGTATTTT. The V call is TRBV6-4, the J call TRBJ2-3; 8 bases match TRBD1. Unmatched junction bases numbered 7, after V lost 8 bases and J lost 0 bases. The length of the CDR3 is 15 residues. CDR1 MRHNA and CDR2 SNTAGT come from the germline V gene.

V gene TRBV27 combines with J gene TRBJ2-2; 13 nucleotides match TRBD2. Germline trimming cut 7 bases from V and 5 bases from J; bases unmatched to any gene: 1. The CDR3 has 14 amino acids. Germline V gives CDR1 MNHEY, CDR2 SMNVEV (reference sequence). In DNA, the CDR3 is TGTGCCAGCAAACTAGCGGGAGGGACCGGGGAGCTGTTTTTT. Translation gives CASKLAGGTGELFF.